This T cell receptor beta chain stems from a study of response to subunit inactivated influenza vaccine. Findings and caveats of the study: It was suggested by the authors that few new T cells are recruited by each seasonal influenza vaccination.

MiXCR, run by TCRdb on the RT-PCR reads, gives a single entry per CDR3 protein. The table includes roughly 700,000 distinct CDR3 sequences, 15% to 19% detected once. This clonotype was recorded a few times. Its cognate antigen is unknown. CDR1 is ENHRY and CDR2 is SYGVKD in the germline V gene. The CDR3 runs 14 residues. V lost 1 base to trimming and J lost 1 base, with 7 bases between them. Sequenced material: PBMCs from blood, taken 11 to 12 days after vaccination. This TCR was recovered from a man aged 45-65 years who received an inactivated influenza vaccine. The chain employs TRBV10-3 and TRBJ2-5, with D tentatively TRBD2 (6 bases). The CDR3 bases are TGTGCCATCAGTGAGTTTAGCGGCCAAGAGACCCAGTACTTC. It specifies CAISEFSGQETQYF.